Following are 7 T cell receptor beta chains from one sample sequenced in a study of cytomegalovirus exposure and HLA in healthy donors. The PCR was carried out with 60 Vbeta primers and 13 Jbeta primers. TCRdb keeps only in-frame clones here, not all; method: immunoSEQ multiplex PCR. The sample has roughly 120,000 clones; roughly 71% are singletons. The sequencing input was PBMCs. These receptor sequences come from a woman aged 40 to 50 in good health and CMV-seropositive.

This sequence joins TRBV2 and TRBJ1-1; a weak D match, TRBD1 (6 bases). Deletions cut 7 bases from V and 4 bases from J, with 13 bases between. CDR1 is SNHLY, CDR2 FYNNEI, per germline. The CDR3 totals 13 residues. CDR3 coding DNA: TGTGCCAGCACGGCAGGGGCACCCACTGAAGCTTTCTTT. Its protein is CASTAGAPTEAFF. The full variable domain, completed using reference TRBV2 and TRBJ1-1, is EPEVTQTPSHQVTQMGQEVILRCVPISNHLYFYWYRQILGQKVEFLVSFYNNEISEKSEIFDDQFSVERPDGSNFTLKIRSTKLEDSAMYFCASTAGAPTEAFFGQGTRLTVV.

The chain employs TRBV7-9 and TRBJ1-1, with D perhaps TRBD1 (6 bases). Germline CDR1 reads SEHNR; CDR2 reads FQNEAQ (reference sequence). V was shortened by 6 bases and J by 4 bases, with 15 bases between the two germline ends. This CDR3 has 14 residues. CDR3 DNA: TGTGCCAGCAGTTCCCAAGGGGGAATCACTGAAGCTTTCTTT. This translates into CASSSQGGITEAFF.

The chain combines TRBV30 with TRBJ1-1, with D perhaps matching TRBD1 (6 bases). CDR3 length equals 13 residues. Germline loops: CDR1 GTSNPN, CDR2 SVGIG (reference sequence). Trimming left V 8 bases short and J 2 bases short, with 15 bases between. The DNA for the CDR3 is TGTGCCAGATCCGGGACACAAAACACTGAAGCTTTCTTT. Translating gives CARSGTQNTEAFF.

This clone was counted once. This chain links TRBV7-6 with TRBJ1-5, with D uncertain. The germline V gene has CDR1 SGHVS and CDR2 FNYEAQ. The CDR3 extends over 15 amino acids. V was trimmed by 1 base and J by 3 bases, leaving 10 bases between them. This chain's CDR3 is CASSLDRDPNQPQHF. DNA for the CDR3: TGTGCCAGCAGCTTAGACCGGGATCCCAATCAGCCCCAGCATTTT.

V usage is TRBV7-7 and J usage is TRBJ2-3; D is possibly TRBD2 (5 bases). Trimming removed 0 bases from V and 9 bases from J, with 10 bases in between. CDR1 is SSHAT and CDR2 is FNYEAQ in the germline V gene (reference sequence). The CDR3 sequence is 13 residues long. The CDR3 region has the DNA TGTGCCAGCAGCTTAGCCGGGGTCGAGACGCAGTATTTT. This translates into CASSLAGVETQYF. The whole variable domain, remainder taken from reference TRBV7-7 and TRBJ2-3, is GAGVSQSPRYKVTKRGQDVTLRCDPISSHATLYWYQQALGQGPEFLTYFNYEAQPDKSGLPSDRFSAERPEGSISTLTIQRTEQRDSAMYRCASSLAGVETQYFGPGTRLTVL.

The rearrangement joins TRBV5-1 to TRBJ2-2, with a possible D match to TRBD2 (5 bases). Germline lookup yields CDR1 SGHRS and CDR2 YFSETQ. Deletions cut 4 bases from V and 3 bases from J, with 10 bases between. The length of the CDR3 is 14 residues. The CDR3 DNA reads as TGCGCCAGCAGCCCGACGGGATACACCGGGGAGCTGTTTTTT. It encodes CASSPTGYTGELFF.

The CDR3 loop is CASSSWGGEQFF. In nucleotides, the CDR3 is TGTGCCAGCAGTTCCTGGGGAGGTGAGCAGTTCTTC. The chain is built from TRBV6-5 and TRBJ2-1; possibly TRBD2 for D (6 bases). From germline, CDR1 is MNHEY and CDR2 SVGAGI. This CDR3 has 12 amino acids. The V and J ends lost 4 bases and 9 bases respectively, with 10 bases between them.